The sequence of this T cell receptor (beta chain) was determined in a study of cytomegalovirus exposure and HLA in healthy donors. Study-wide results and caveats: In an earlier analysis, in approximately 570 donors, most V segments appeared productive either ~87% or ~30% of the time. Associated with cytomegalovirus, according to the listing, were around 160 TCR beta chains.

The length of the CDR3 is 16 residues. V trimming: 3 bases; J trimming: 2 bases; junction bases outside the gene matches: 6. Looked up from germline, CDR1 is KGHSH and CDR2 is LQKENI. PCR primers comprised 60 Vbeta and 13 Jbeta primers. The table came from immunoSEQ multiplex PCR; TCRdb's copy has only in-frame clones and leaves some out. Seen here are 77,000 or so clones, around 83% observed once, and the top ten hold approximately 17%. As for this clone: The antigen is undetermined.

This clonotype originated in a man in his 70s in good health and CMV-seropositive. The chain carries TRBV18 and TRBJ2-1; 8 bases line up with TRBD2. Sample: PBMCs. The CDR3 reads CASSPPPGLAYNEQFF. The CDR3 DNA reads as TGTGCCAGCTCACCTCCCCCGGGACTAGCCTACAATGAGCAGTTCTTC.